These 20 T cell receptor beta chains originate from one sample sequenced in a study of response to subunit inactivated influenza vaccine. Each CDR3 protein is one row after TCRdb ran MiXCR on the RT-PCR reads. The table includes about 540,000 distinct CDR3 sequences, 20% to 25% detected once. The same data also went into a second study, on T cells expressing NK-cell markers. That paper adds: cDNA encoding TCR beta was synthesized via 5'RACE template switching incorporating UMIs.

The sample in question was CD4+ T cells sorted from PBMCs, obtained about 11 days after vaccination. These receptors all stem from a man aged 45-60 years who received an inactivated influenza vaccine.

The chain combines TRBV27 with TRBJ2-7; 8 bases agree with TRBD1. The V segment lost 1 base and the J segment 2 bases; nucleotides outside the gene matches: 13. The CDR3 consists of 18 residues. Per germline, CDR1 MNHEY and CDR2 SMNVEV (reference sequence). The chain's CDR3 is CASSLLAGGSAYTYEQYF. The CDR3 region has the DNA TGTGCCAGCAGTTTATTAGCAGGGGGCTCAGCCTACACCTACGAGCAGTACTTC.

This chain joins TRBV18 and TRBJ2-6; D not resolved. This CDR3 has 16 residues. Germline V gene data show CDR1 as KGHSH and CDR2 as LQKENI. V lost 5 bases and J lost 0, with 11 bases in between. The CDR3 nucleotides read TGTGCCAGCTCAACCACACTGGGCTCTGGGGCCAACGTCCTGACTTTC. It codes for CASSTTLGSGANVLTF.

This chain links TRBV5-1 with TRBJ2-3; D unresolved. Trimming stripped 2 bases from V and 0 bases from J, with 10 bases between. Germline V gene sequence: CDR1 SGHRS, CDR2 YFSETQ. CDR3 size: 15 residues. Here the CDR3 reads CASSFRGMSTDTQYF. In DNA form, the CDR3 reads TGCGCCAGCAGCTTCCGCGGCATGAGCACAGATACGCAGTATTTT.

This clonotype was picked up many times. The genes are TRBV12-3 or TRBV12-4 and TRBJ2-7; the match to TRBD2 covers 9 bases. The CDR3 runs to 14 residues. V dropped 7 bases and J dropped 3; count of bases not matched to a gene: 7. CDR3 bases: TGTGCCAGCAAACCTAGCGGGACACTCTACGAGCAGTACTTC. Amino acid sequence: CASKPSGTLYEQYF.

This clonotype was observed a handful of times. CDR3 coding DNA: TGTGCCAGCAGCCAAATGAGCACCCGGGGGAATGAGCAGTTCTTC. It yields the protein CASSQMSTRGNEQFF. The J gene is TRBJ2-1, the V gene TRBV3-1; tentative D call: TRBD2 (6 bases). The V and J ends lost 2 bases and 7 bases respectively, with 15 bases between them. CDR1 and CDR2 from the germline V gene are LGHDT and YNNKEL (reference sequence). CDR3 length: 15 residues.

Ten or more counts support this clonotype. This sequence joins TRBV5-1 and TRBJ2-2; no reliable D call. V gave up 4 bases and J gave up 5 bases, with 15 bases separating them. CDR3 length: 15 residues. In germline, CDR1 is SGHRS, CDR2 YFSETQ. The CDR3 nucleotides are TGCGCCAGCAGCGCAGAGAGGCTCGGGACCGGGGAGCTGTTTTTT. Translating gives CASSAERLGTGELFF.

The chain recombines TRBV12-3 or TRBV12-4 with TRBJ2-1; maybe TRBD1 (6 bases). Trimming shortened V by 10 bases and J by 2 bases, and 9 bases separated the two germline ends. The CDR3 sequence is 12 residues long. CDR3 loop: CATGDTYNEQFF. The CDR3 coding sequence is TGTGCCACCGGGGACACCTACAATGAGCAGTTCTTC.

The chain combines TRBV14 with TRBJ2-6; D possibly corresponds to TRBD2 (6 bases). Germline V gives CDR1 SGHDN, CDR2 FVKESK. The CDR3 has 17 amino acids. V was clipped by 3 bases and J by 2 bases, with 14 bases between them. The CDR3, as DNA: TGTGCCAGCAGCCACCTATCTTCGGGGGCTGGGGCCAACGTCCTGACTTTC. Translation: CASSHLSSGAGANVLTF.

This clonotype was counted only a few times. This rearrangement joins TRBV27 to TRBJ2-3; D tentatively reads TRBD1 or TRBD2 (5 bases each). V lost 5 bases and J lost 8, with 14 bases in between. Germline values: CDR1 MNHEY, CDR2 SMNVEV (reference sequence). CDR3 length: 13 residues. CDR3 coding DNA: TGTGCCAGCAGTATCGGGGCCCTCGGTACGCAGTATTTT. Its protein product is CASSIGALGTQYF.

A few counts support this clonotype. V usage is TRBV3-1 and J usage is TRBJ1-4, with no clear D. The CDR3 is 15 residues long. Germline assignment: CDR1 LGHDT and CDR2 YNNKEL (reference sequence). With 2 bases removed from V and 1 base from J, the gap between germline ends came to 8 bases. CDR3 loop: CASSQQRGTNEKLFF. The CDR3 DNA is TGTGCCAGCAGCCAACAACGTGGAACTAATGAAAAACTGTTTTTT.

This clonotype was counted a few times. The rearrangement links TRBV14 to TRBJ2-7; maybe TRBD1 (5 bases). Germline CDR1 and CDR2: SGHDN and FVKESK. The CDR3 length is 13 residues. V was shortened by 8 bases and J by 3 bases, with 14 bases between the two germline ends. The CDR3 loop is CASQEQEIYEQYF. In nucleotides, the CDR3 is TGTGCCAGCCAAGAACAGGAGATCTACGAGCAGTACTTC.

The J gene is TRBJ2-1, the V gene TRBV29-1; unclear D gene. The CDR3 has 14 amino acids. CDR1 and CDR2 (germline): SQVTM, ANQGSEA. Trimming left V 6 bases short and J 1 base short, with 13 bases between. In DNA, the CDR3 is TGCAGCGTGGGGAAGACGAATTCCTACAATGAGCAGTTCTTC. It codes for CSVGKTNSYNEQFF.

The chain has TRBV5-1 and TRBJ1-1, with D maybe TRBD1 (6 bases). Germline CDR1 reads SGHRS; CDR2 reads YFSETQ. Trimming stripped 0 bases from V and 0 bases from J, with 12 bases between. The CDR3 runs 16 residues. CDR3 sequence (DNA): TGCGCCAGCAGCTTGGACAGGGTTAGTATGAACACTGAAGCTTTCTTT. Amino acids: CASSLDRVSMNTEAFF.

There are a few counts of this clonotype. J is TRBJ2-2 and V is TRBV10-3; D is undetermined. This CDR3 comprises 14 residues. V lost 2 bases and J 3 bases, leaving 7 bases between the germline ends. In germline, CDR1 is ENHRY, CDR2 SYGVKD. The DNA of the CDR3 is TGTGCCATCAGTGAGGAACCGGACACCGGGGAGCTGTTTTTT. Its translation is CAISEEPDTGELFF.

This clonotype has more than one count but fewer than ten. This rearrangement joins TRBV6-1 to TRBJ2-1, with D perhaps matching TRBD1 (5 bases). Between the trimmed V and J ends, which lost 4 bases and 1 base, there was a span of 11 bases. Germline V gene data show CDR1 as MNHNS and CDR2 as SASEGT. The CDR3 is made up of 15 amino acids. The DNA for the CDR3 is TGTGCCAGCAGTGGGACATTAAATTCCTACAATGAGCAGTTCTTC. This codes for CASSGTLNSYNEQFF.

This clonotype came up a few times. The chain couples TRBV19 to TRBJ2-2, with unresolved D. CDR3 length: 14 amino acids. Per the germline V gene, CDR1 is LNHDA and CDR2 is SQIVND (reference sequence). The V gene lost 7 bases and the J gene lost 1 base, with 10 bases spanning the gap. CDR3: CASKLQMNTGELFF. The CDR3 region has the DNA TGTGCCAGTAAGTTACAGATGAACACCGGGGAGCTGTTTTTT.

This rearrangement joins TRBV28 to TRBJ1-5; 9 bases match TRBD1. From germline, CDR1 is MDHEN and CDR2 SYDVKM. J gave up 1 base and V 6 bases, and 7 bases lay outside the gene matches. The CDR3 runs to 16 residues. As DNA, the CDR3 is TGTGCCAGCAGGTCCCGGGGACAGGGCAGCAATCAGCCCCAGCATTTT. It yields the protein CASRSRGQGSNQPQHF.

This chain links TRBV6-2 or TRBV6-3 with TRBJ2-5; D is undetermined. V was clipped by 8 bases and J by 5 bases, with 18 bases between them. CDR3 size: 14 residues. Germline-derived CDR1 and CDR2 are MNHEY and SVGEGT. CDR3 in DNA: TGTGCCAGCGGGTCGAGGAAGCCCTCGGAGACCCAGTACTTC. Amino acids: CASGSRKPSETQYF.

This clonotype has more than one count but fewer than ten. The chain employs TRBV6-2 or TRBV6-3 and TRBJ2-1; the D gene could be TRBD1 or TRBD2 (6 bases each). CDR3 length equals 17 residues. From germline, CDR1 is MNHEY and CDR2 SVGEGT. V lost 0 bases, J lost 6 bases, and 18 bases lay in between. CDR3 sequence (DNA): TGTGCCAGCAGTTACTCGAAGGGACTCGTAGGGGGCAATGAGCAGTTCTTC. The encoded protein is CASSYSKGLVGGNEQFF.

In its sample, this clonotype was seen a few times. The V call is TRBV15, the J call TRBJ2-7; D is undetermined. This CDR3 spans 15 amino acids. The germline V and J ends were trimmed by 0 bases and 1 base, with 10 bases remaining between them. Germline V gene data show CDR1 as LNHNV and CDR2 as YYDKDF (reference sequence). CDR3 protein: CATSRDGPSSYEQYF. The CDR3 region has the DNA TGTGCCACCAGCAGAGATGGGCCCAGTTCCTACGAGCAGTACTTC. Variable domain in full (rest from reference TRBV15 and TRBJ2-7): DAMVIQNPRYQVTQFGKPVTLSCSQTLNHNVMYWYQQKSSQAPKLLFHYYDKDFNNEADTPDNFQSRRPNTSFCFLDIRSPGLGDTAMYLCATSRDGPSSYEQYFGPGTRLTVT.